This TCR beta chain appears in the sequencing data of a study of T cells after posttransplantation cyclophosphamide. Only in-frame clones appear in the TCRdb table, and some are missing; sequencing was by immunoSEQ multiplex PCR. The sample holds more than 15,000 clones, 85% seen once. This CDR3 region has 14 residues. V lost 11 bases to trimming and J lost 2 bases; unmatched junction nucleotides: 9. Germline V gene sequence: CDR1 SGHVS, CDR2 FQNEAQ. Sampled 1 year posttransplant, controls received myeloablative marrow transplants, methotrexate and a calcineurin inhibitor. The chain uses TRBV7-8 and TRBJ2-3, with 8 bases fitting TRBD2. This clonotype originated in a female patient aged 18 to 35 who received an allogeneic stem cell transplant from an unrelated donor, was CMV-positive, and had acute and chronic GVHD. Some of the T cells might come from the graft donor. Specimen: PBMCs, collected after allogeneic stem cell transplant with calcineurin inhibitor and methotrexate. CDR3 residues: CASRGGSPTDTQYF. The CDR3 nucleotides are TGTGCCTCTCGGGGGGGGAGCCCCACAGATACGCAGTATTTT.